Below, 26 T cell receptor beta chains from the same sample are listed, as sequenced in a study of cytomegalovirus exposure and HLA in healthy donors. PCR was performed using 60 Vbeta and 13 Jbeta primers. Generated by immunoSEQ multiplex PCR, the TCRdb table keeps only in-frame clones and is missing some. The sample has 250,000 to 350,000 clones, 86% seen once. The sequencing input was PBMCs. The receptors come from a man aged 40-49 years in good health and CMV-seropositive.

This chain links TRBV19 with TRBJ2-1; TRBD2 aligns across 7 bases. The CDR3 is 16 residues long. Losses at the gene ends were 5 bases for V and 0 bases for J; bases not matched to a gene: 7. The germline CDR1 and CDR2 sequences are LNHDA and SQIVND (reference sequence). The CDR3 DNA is TGTGCCAGTAGTGTTACTAGCGCGAGCTCCTACAATGAGCAGTTCTTC. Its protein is CASSVTSASSYNEQFF.

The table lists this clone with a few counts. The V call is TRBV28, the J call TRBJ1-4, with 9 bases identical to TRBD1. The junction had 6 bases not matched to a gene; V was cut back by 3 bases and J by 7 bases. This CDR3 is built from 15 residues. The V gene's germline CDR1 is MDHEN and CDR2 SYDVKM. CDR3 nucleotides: TGTGCCAGCAGTTTTTCCGGGACAGGGTTTGAAAAACTGTTTTTT. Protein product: CASSFSGTGFEKLFF.

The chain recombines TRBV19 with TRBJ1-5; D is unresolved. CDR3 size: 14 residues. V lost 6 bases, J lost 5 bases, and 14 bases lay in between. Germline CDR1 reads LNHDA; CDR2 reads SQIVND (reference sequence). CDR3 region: CASRVREVHQPQHF. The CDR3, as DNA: TGTGCCAGTAGGGTTAGGGAGGTGCATCAGCCCCAGCATTTT.

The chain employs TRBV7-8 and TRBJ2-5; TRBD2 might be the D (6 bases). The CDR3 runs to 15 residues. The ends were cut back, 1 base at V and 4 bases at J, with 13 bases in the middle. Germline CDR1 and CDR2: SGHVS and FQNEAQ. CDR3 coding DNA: TGTGCCAGCAGCTTAGTTGGCCCCGGGGGAGAGACCCAGTACTTC. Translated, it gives CASSLVGPGGETQYF.

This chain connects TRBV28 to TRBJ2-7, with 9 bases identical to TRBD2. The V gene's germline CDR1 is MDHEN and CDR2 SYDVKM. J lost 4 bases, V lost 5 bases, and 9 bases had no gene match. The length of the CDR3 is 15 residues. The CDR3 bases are TGTGCCAGCAGTGGTCCGGGTCTAGCGGGATACGAGCAGTACTTC. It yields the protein CASSGPGLAGYEQYF.

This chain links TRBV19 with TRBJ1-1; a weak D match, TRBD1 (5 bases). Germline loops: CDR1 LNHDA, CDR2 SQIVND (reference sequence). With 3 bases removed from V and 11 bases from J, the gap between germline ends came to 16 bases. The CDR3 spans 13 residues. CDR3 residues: CASSINPARGAFF. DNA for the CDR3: TGTGCCAGTAGTATTAATCCGGCACGGGGGGCTTTCTTT.

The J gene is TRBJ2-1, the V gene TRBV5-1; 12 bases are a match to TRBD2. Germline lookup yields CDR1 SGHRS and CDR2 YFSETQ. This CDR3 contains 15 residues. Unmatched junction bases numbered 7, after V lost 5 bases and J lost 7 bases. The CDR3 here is CASRILAGGPNEQFF. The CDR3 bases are TGCGCCAGCAGAATCCTAGCGGGAGGGCCGAATGAGCAGTTCTTC. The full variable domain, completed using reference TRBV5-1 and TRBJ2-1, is KAGVTQTPRYLIKTRGQQVTLSCSPISGHRSVSWYQQTPGQGLQFLFEYFSETQRNKGNFPGRFSGRQFSNSRSEMNVSTLELGDSALYLCASRILAGGPNEQFFGPGTRLTVL.

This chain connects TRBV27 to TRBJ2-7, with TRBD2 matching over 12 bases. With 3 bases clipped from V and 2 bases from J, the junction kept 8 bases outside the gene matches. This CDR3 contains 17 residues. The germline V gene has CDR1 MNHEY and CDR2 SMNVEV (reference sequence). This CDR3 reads CASSFRLAGGTPYEQYF. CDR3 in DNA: TGTGCCAGCAGTTTCCGGCTAGCGGGAGGGACCCCCTACGAGCAGTACTTC.

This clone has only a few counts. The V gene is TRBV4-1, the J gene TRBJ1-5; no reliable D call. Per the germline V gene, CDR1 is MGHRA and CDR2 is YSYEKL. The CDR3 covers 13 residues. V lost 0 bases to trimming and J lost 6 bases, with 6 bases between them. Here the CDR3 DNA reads TGCGCCAGCAGCCAAGAAGGAGTTCAGCCCCAGCATTTT. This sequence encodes CASSQEGVQPQHF.

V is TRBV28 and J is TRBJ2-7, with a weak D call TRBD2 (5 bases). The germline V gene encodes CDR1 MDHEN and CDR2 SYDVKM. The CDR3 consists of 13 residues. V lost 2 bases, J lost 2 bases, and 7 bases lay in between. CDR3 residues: CASSLALAYEQYF. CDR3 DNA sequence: TGTGCCAGCAGTTTAGCACTAGCCTACGAGCAGTACTTC. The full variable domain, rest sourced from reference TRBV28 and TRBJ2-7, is DVKVTQSSRYLVKRTGEKVFLECVQDMDHENMFWYRQDPGLGLRLIYFSYDVKMKEKGDIPEGYSVSREKKERFSLILESASTNQTSMYLCASSLALAYEQYFGPGTRLTVT.

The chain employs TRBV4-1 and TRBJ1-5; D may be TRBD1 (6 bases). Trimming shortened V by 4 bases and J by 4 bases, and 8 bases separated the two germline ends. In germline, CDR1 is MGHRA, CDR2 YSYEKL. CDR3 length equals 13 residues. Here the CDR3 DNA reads TGCGCCAGCAGCCGAGGACAGAATCAGCCCCAGCATTTT. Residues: CASSRGQNQPQHF.

The CDR3 DNA reads TGTGCCAGCAGTTTATGGGACAGGGAGCAAGCTTTCTTT. It encodes CASSLWDREQAFF. This chain links TRBV28 with TRBJ1-1; 8 positions agree with TRBD1. V was clipped by 0 bases and J by 9 bases; unmatched bases: 3. Germline CDR1 MDHEN, CDR2 SYDVKM. The CDR3 sequence is 13 residues long.

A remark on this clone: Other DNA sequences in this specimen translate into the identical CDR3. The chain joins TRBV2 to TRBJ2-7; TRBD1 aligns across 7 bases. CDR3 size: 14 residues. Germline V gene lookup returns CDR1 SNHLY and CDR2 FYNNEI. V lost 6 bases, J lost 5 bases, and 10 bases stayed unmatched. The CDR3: CASRRGQGVDEQYF. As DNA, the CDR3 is TGTGCCAGCAGACGGGGCCAGGGGGTAGACGAGCAGTACTTC.

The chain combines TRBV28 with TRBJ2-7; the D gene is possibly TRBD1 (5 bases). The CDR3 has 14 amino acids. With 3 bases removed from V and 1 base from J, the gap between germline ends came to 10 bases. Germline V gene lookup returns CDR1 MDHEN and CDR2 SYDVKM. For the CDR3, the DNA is TGTGCCAGCAGTTTTGGGCAGGGATCCTACGAGCAGTACTTC. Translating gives CASSFGQGSYEQYF.

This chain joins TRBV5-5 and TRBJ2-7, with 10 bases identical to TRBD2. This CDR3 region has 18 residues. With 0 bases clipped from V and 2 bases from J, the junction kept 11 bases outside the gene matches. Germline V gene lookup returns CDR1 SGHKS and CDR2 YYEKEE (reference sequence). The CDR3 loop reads CASSLGGVAGGTPYEQYF. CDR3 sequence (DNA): TGTGCCAGCAGCTTGGGGGGGGTAGCGGGAGGAACCCCCTACGAGCAGTACTTC.

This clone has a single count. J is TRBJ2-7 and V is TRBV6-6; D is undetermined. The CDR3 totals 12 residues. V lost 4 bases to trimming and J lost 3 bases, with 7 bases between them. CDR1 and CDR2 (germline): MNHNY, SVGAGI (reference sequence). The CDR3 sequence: CASSLEYYEQYF. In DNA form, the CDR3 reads TGTGCCAGCAGTTTAGAATACTACGAGCAGTACTTC.

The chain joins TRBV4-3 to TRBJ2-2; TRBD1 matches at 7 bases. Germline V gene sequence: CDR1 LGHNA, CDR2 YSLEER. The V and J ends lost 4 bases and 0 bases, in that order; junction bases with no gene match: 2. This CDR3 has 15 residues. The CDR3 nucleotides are TGCGCCAGCAGCCGGGACAGTACGAACACCGGGGAGCTGTTTTTT. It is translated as CASSRDSTNTGELFF.

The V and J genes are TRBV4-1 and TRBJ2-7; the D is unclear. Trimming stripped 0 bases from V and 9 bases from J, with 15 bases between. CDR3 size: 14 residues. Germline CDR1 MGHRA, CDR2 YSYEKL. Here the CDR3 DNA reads TGCGCCAGCAGCCAAGATGAGGTAGCTGGTGCGCAGTACTTC. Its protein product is CASSQDEVAGAQYF.

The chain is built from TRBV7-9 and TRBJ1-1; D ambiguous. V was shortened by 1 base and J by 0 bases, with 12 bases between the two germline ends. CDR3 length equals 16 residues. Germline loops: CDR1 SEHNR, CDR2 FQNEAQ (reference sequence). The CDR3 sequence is CASSLVGRALNTEAFF. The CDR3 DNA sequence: TGTGCCAGCAGCTTAGTGGGTCGAGCGTTGAACACTGAAGCTTTCTTT.

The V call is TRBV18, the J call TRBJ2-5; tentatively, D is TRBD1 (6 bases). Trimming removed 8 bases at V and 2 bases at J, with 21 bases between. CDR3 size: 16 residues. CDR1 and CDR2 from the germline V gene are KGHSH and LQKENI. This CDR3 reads CASARTRAGDQETQYF. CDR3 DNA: TGTGCCAGCGCCCGCACACGGGCAGGGGATCAAGAGACCCAGTACTTC.

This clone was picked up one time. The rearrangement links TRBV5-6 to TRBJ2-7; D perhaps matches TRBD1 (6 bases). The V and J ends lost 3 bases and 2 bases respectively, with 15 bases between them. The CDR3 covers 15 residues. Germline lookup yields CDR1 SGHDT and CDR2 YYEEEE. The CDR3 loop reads CASSSWDKLTYEQYF. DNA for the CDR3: TGTGCCAGCAGCTCCTGGGACAAGCTAACCTACGAGCAGTACTTC.

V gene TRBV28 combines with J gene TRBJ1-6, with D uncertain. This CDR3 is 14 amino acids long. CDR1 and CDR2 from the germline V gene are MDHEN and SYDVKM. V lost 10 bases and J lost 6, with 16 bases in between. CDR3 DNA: TGTGCCACCTGGGCCGGGGTAATTAATTCACCCCTCCACTTT. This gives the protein CATWAGVINSPLHF.

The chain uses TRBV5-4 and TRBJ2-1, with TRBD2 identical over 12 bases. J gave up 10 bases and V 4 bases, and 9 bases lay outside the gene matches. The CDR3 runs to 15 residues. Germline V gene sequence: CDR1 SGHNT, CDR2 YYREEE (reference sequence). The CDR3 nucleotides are TGTGCCAGCAGCCCCGGACTAGCGGGATCCTACGAGCAGTTCTTC. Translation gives CASSPGLAGSYEQFF.

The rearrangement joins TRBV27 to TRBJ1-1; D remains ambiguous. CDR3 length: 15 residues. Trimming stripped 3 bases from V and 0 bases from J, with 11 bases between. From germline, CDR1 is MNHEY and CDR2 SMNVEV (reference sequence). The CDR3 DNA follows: TGTGCCAGCAGTTTTCTTGACACGTTGAACACTGAAGCTTTCTTT. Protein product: CASSFLDTLNTEAFF.

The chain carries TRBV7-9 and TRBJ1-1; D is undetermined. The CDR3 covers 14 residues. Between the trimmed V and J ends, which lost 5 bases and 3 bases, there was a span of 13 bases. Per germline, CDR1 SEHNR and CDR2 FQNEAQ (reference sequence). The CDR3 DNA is TGTGCCAGCAGCCCGCGGAGGGTGTACACTGAAGCTTTCTTT. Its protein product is CASSPRRVYTEAFF.

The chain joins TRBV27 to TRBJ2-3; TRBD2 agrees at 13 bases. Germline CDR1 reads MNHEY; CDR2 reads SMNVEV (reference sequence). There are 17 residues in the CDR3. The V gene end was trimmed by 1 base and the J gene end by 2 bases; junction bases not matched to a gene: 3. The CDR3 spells CASSLWGLAGPTDTQYF. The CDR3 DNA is TGTGCCAGCAGTTTATGGGGACTAGCGGGGCCCACAGATACGCAGTATTTT.